One sample yielded the 17 T cell receptor beta chains listed below, sequenced in a study of long-term antiretroviral therapy in people with HIV. Researchers ran immunoSEQ v3.0 at survey level. Produced via immunoSEQ multiplex PCR; TCRdb's table is partial and in-frame only. The sample consists of some 25,000 clones, 75% to 90% of them appearing once. The specimen was unsorted PBMCs, collected around 4.5 years after starting antiretroviral therapy. These receptors came from a man aged 25-45 years with HIV.

V usage is TRBV28 and J usage is TRBJ2-5, with D perhaps matching TRBD1 or TRBD2 (6 bases each). Trimming pared 2 bases from V and 4 bases from J, leaving 17 bases between. Germline loops: CDR1 MDHEN, CDR2 SYDVKM. The CDR3 spans 16 residues. In DNA form, the CDR3 reads TGTGCCAGCAGTTTAATCTCCGGGGGCGTGCGAGAGACCCAGTACTTC. Translated, it gives CASSLISGGVRETQYF. Based on the CDR3 plus reference TRBV28 and TRBJ2-5, the full variable domain is DVKVTQSSRYLVKRTGEKVFLECVQDMDHENMFWYRQDPGLGLRLIYFSYDVKMKEKGDIPEGYSVSREKKERFSLILESASTNQTSMYLCASSLISGGVRETQYFGPGTRLLVL.

Only one count was recorded for this clone. This rearrangement joins TRBV7-3 to TRBJ2-3; D gene unclear. CDR3 size: 14 residues. Trimming pared 3 bases from V and 2 bases from J, leaving 9 bases between. The germline V gene encodes CDR1 SGHTA and CDR2 FQGTGA. CDR3 nucleotides: TGTGCCAGCAGCTTTAGTCTAGACACAGATACGCAGTATTTT. It is translated as CASSFSLDTDTQYF.

The chain carries TRBV7-9 and TRBJ2-7; 8 bases agree with TRBD1. Looked up from germline, CDR1 is SEHNR and CDR2 is FQNEAQ (reference sequence). V lost 7 bases, J lost 6 bases, and 14 bases stayed unmatched. The CDR3 is 15 amino acids. In DNA form, the CDR3 reads TGTGCCAGCAAGGGCGCAGGGGGCGCGGTTCGCGAGCAGTACTTC. Translated: CASKGAGGAVREQYF.

The chain employs TRBV7-9 and TRBJ2-3; 12 positions match TRBD2. Germline V gives CDR1 SEHNR, CDR2 FQNEAQ (reference sequence). The CDR3 is made up of 15 amino acids. The CDR3 DNA follows: TGTGGCACCGGGACTAGCGGGTCTAGCACAGATACGCAGTATTTT. Translating it yields CGTGTSGSSTDTQYF.

The count of this clone is one. The chain is built from TRBV2 and TRBJ2-1; TRBD2 aligns across 11 bases. CDR3 length: 15 residues. With V trimmed by 7 bases and J by 5 bases, 7 bases remained unmatched. CDR1 is SNHLY and CDR2 is FYNNEI in the germline V gene. The CDR3 nucleotides read TGTGCCAGCAACTCCGGGACTAGCGGAAACAATGAGCAGTTCTTC. Translation: CASNSGTSGNNEQFF. Filled out from reference TRBV2 and TRBJ2-1, the complete variable domain reads EPEVTQTPSHQVTQMGQEVILRCVPISNHLYFYWYRQILGQKVEFLVSFYNNEISEKSEIFDDQFSVERPDGSNFTLKIRSTKLEDSAMYFCASNSGTSGNNEQFFGPGTRLTVL.

This clone was detected a few times. The V call is TRBV10-3, the J call TRBJ2-7; 12 bases fit TRBD1. CDR1 and CDR2 (germline): ENHRY, SYGVKD. The CDR3 length is 13 residues. The V gene end was trimmed by 10 bases and the J gene end by 4 bases; junction bases not matched to a gene: 5. CDR3 sequence: CASKGQGAYEQYF. The CDR3 DNA sequence: TGTGCCAGCAAGGGACAGGGGGCTTACGAGCAGTACTTC.

This rearrangement joins TRBV6-5 to TRBJ2-7; tentatively, D is TRBD1 (5 bases). Germline V gene data show CDR1 as MNHEY and CDR2 as SVGAGI. Trimming removed 4 bases from V and 6 bases from J, with 10 bases in between. The CDR3 covers 12 residues. The CDR3 is CASSSRDGEQYF. CDR3 sequence (DNA): TGTGCCAGCAGTTCCAGGGATGGCGAGCAGTACTTC.

The chain is built from TRBV7-9 and TRBJ2-7; D not certain. Trimming removed 8 bases at V and 7 bases at J, with 15 bases between. This CDR3 has 12 amino acids. Germline-derived CDR1 and CDR2 are SEHNR and FQNEAQ (reference sequence). As DNA, the CDR3 is TGTGCCAGCCGGCTCGGTTTCGGGGAGCAGTACTTC. Translating it yields CASRLGFGEQYF.

On this clone: At one end, the junction sequence differs from germline, possibly due to a read error. The chain links TRBV7-7 to TRBJ2-3, with D uncertain. The CDR3 loop spans 15 amino acids. Germline CDR1 is SSHAT and CDR2 is FNYEAQ (reference sequence). The CDR3 sequence: CASSLRSESTDTQYF. The DNA of the CDR3 is TGTGCTAGCAGCTTACGAAGCGAATCCACAGATACGCAGTATTTT.

The V and J genes are TRBV28 and TRBJ1-6, with 10 bases matching TRBD1. The germline V gene has CDR1 MDHEN and CDR2 SYDVKM. This CDR3 is 19 amino acids long. V dropped 5 bases and J dropped 6; count of bases not matched to a gene: 16. CDR3 sequence: CASSMYPGQGTGANSPLHF. The CDR3 coding sequence is TGTGCCAGCAGTATGTATCCGGGACAGGGGACCGGGGCTAATTCACCCCTCCACTTT.

The chain employs TRBV28 and TRBJ2-7, with D perhaps assigned TRBD1 or TRBD2 (5 bases each). CDR1 MDHEN and CDR2 SYDVKM come from the germline V gene. V lost 7 bases and J 2 bases, leaving 12 bases between the germline ends. The CDR3 has 13 residues. CDR3 nucleotides: TGTGCCAGCATTGGGGGACGGGCCTACGAGCAGTACTTC. Its protein product is CASIGGRAYEQYF.

The chain has TRBV5-1 and TRBJ2-2; 8 positions agree with TRBD2. Germline V gene lookup returns CDR1 SGHRS and CDR2 YFSETQ. V gave up 5 bases and J gave up 0 bases; unmatched junction bases: 0. This CDR3 spans 14 amino acids. The CDR3 here is CASRAGANTGELFF. The CDR3 DNA is TGCGCCAGCAGAGCGGGAGCGAACACCGGGGAGCTGTTTTTT.

The chain couples TRBV27 to TRBJ1-2, with D possibly TRBD1 on 6 matching bases. V gave up 6 bases and J gave up 5 bases, with 16 bases separating them. CDR1 and CDR2 from the germline V gene are MNHEY and SMNVEV (reference sequence). The CDR3 totals 14 residues. As DNA, the CDR3 is TGTGCCAGCAGCTGGAGGGGGGGGCCGTATGGCTACACCTTC. This gives the protein CASSWRGGPYGYTF.

The CDR3 region is CASSLDGGVGYEQYF. The DNA for the CDR3 is TGTGCCAGCAGCTTGGATGGGGGAGTGGGGTACGAGCAGTACTTC. This chain connects TRBV5-6 to TRBJ2-7; D possibly matches TRBD1 or TRBD2 (5 bases each). V lost 0 bases and J 4 bases, leaving 14 bases between the germline ends. This CDR3 is built from 15 residues. Germline V gene data show CDR1 as SGHDT and CDR2 as YYEEEE.

V and J are TRBV5-4 and TRBJ1-2, with D perhaps matching TRBD1 (6 bases). CDR1 is SGHNT and CDR2 is YYREEE in the germline V gene (reference sequence). The CDR3 runs 15 residues. V dropped 4 bases and J dropped 3 bases, with 16 bases sitting between them. CDR3 region: CASSLMGGPYYGYTF. CDR3 in DNA: TGTGCCAGCAGCCTGATGGGGGGGCCCTACTATGGCTACACCTTC. The full variable domain, rest sourced from reference TRBV5-4 and TRBJ1-2, is ETGVTQSPTHLIKTRGQQVTLRCSSQSGHNTVSWYQQALGQGPQFIFQYYREEENGRGNFPPRFSGLQFPNYSSELNVNALELDDSALYLCASSLMGGPYYGYTFGSGTRLTVV.

The V and J genes are TRBV7-2 and TRBJ1-5; D is ambiguous. V was shortened by 2 bases and J by 6 bases, with 14 bases between the two germline ends. The germline gives CDR1 SGHTA, CDR2 FQGNSA. CDR3 size: 15 residues. This CDR3 is CASSLLPQSTQPQHF. In nucleotides, the CDR3 is TGTGCCAGCAGCTTATTGCCCCAGTCCACTCAGCCCCAGCATTTT. The variable domain in full, with the rest retrieved from reference TRBV7-2 and TRBJ1-5, is GAGVSQSPSNKVTEKGKDVELRCDPISGHTALYWYRQSLGQGLEFLIYFQGNSAPDKSGLPSDRFSAERTGGSVSTLTIQRTQQEDSAVYLCASSLLPQSTQPQHFGDGTRLSIL.

The V gene is TRBV5-6, the J gene TRBJ2-2, with D perhaps TRBD1 (6 bases). Germline V lookup: CDR1 SGHDT, CDR2 YYEEEE. V lost 0 bases and J 5 bases, leaving 23 bases between the germline ends. This CDR3 is built from 19 residues. CDR3 nucleotides: TGTGCCAGCAGCTTGGCTTCGGTCAGGGGACCCGACGGGACCGGGGAGCTGTTTTTT. Translated, it gives CASSLASVRGPDGTGELFF.